The present T cell receptor (beta chain) was sequenced within a study of CD8+CD57+ T cells in acquired aplastic anemia. Study information: The average for DNA from sorted CD4+ and CD8+ cells was 3.2 ug. Healthy-donor CD4+ cells averaged around 10 million reads.

This clonotype occurred many times. The antigen remains undetermined. The CDR3 loop spans 14 amino acids. Trimming stripped 3 bases from V and 2 bases from J, with 10 bases between. The germline V gene encodes CDR1 SEHNR and CDR2 FQNEAQ (reference sequence). Study-level results: No significant difference in CD8+ Simpson's diversity was found between patients and controls. Patients and controls shared twenty-nine CD8+ CDR3 sequences, highly expressed in patients.

TCR beta VDJ and CDR3 were profiled, and genomic DNA was the template. Each CDR3 protein gets one entry after TCRdb re-called the reads with MiXCR. The sample has some 220,000 distinct CDR3 sequences, 30% to 40% seen once. The chain combines TRBV7-9 with TRBJ1-2; TRBD1 is a possible D gene (6 bases). The origin of this receptor is a human donor in good health, serving as a control. The source material was sorted CD4+, CD8+, or CD8+CD57+ T cells (not recorded which) from PBMCs. DNA for the CDR3: TGTGCCAGCAGCTTGATTGGGACAAACTATGGCTACACCTTC. It encodes CASSLIGTNYGYTF.